This T cell receptor (beta chain) was identified during a study of T cells expressing NK-cell markers. Study at large: TCR beta repertoires came from sorted CD3+CD56+NKG2C+, CD3+CD56+NKG2C- and CD3+CD56-NKG2C+ T cells. The eight sequenced donors comprised seven who were HCMV-seropositive and one who was seronegative. The study's findings and limits: Four donors likewise had their CD3+CD56-NKG2C+ fraction led by these clonotypes. In a handful of donors, dominant CD3+CD56+NKG2C+ clones formed roughly 1.0-7.5% of CD8+ cells.

With regard to this clonotype: What it binds is unknown.

From germline, CDR1 is SQVTM and CDR2 ANQGSEA. The CDR3 has 13 amino acids. TCRdb reanalyzed the 5' RACE reads and collapses them to one entry per CDR3 protein, without DNA. The sample table includes about 460,000 distinct CDR3 sequences. The sequenced material came from blood T cells: a sorted CD56 or NKG2C T cell subset, CD4+ or CD8+ T cells, or bulk PBMC T cells (not recorded which). The origin of this receptor is a woman aged 45-59 years in good health. V gene TRBV29-1 combines with J gene TRBJ1-1; lacking DNA, the TRBD1 call made by TCRdb goes unchecked. The CDR3 here is CSVEDRGRNEAFF.